This TCR beta chain is from a study of control samples from healthy donors and cancer patients. V was pared by 3 bases and J by 2 bases, with 4 bases of the junction left unmatched. The CDR3 is 15 amino acids. Germline V lookup: CDR1 MNHNS, CDR2 SASEGT. Some clones are missing from TCRdb's copy, which holds only in-frame ones; the method was immunoSEQ multiplex PCR. The repertoire has 110,000 or so clones, 89% of them found once; the top ten carry almost 40%. The V call is TRBV6-1, the J call TRBJ1-5; 7 positions agree with TRBD1. The clonotype originates from a man aged 45-60 years in good health. The sample was blood. In nucleotides, the CDR3 is TGTGCCAGCAGTGAGTCAGGGACAGGCAATCAGCCCCAGCATTTT. Residues: CASSESGTGNQPQHF.